What follows are 21 T cell receptor beta chains derived from one specimen sequenced in a study of siplizumab effects on memory and regulatory T cells. Data came from immunoSEQ multiplex PCR; TCRdb stores just in-frame clones and leaves some out. The data hold more than 75,000 clones, with roughly 93% observed a single time. Sequenced material: CD8+ T cells sorted from blood. The receptors come from a human donor in good health.

V and J are TRBV9 and TRBJ2-7; no definite D call. In germline, CDR1 is SGDLS, CDR2 YYNGEE. The CDR3 sequence is 15 residues long. Trimming took 0 bases from V and 0 from J, leaving 10 bases between them. CDR3 residues: CASSVGEGSSYEQYF. The CDR3 bases are TGTGCCAGCAGCGTAGGCGAAGGTAGCTCCTACGAGCAGTACTTC.

This chain joins TRBV19 and TRBJ1-5; D possibly corresponds to TRBD1 (6 bases). The CDR3 spans 13 residues. V dropped 6 bases and J dropped 11 bases, with 17 bases sitting between them. Per the germline V gene, CDR1 is LNHDA and CDR2 is SQIVND (reference sequence). The CDR3 region is CASRTGLGGSQHF. The CDR3 nucleotides read TGTGCCAGTAGAACAGGGTTAGGCGGGTCCCAGCATTTT.

The V call is TRBV19, the J call TRBJ2-1; D is perhaps TRBD1 (5 bases). This CDR3 has 14 residues. The V gene lost 6 bases and the J gene lost 7 bases, with 16 bases spanning the gap. Germline V gives CDR1 LNHDA, CDR2 SQIVND (reference sequence). CDR3 in amino acids: CASSLKTVRNEQFF. The CDR3 nucleotides read TGTGCCAGTAGCCTAAAGACAGTGCGAAATGAGCAGTTCTTC.

This chain uses TRBV30 with TRBJ2-1; 12 bases match TRBD1. Germline V gene lookup returns CDR1 GTSNPN and CDR2 SVGIG (reference sequence). V lost 6 bases, J lost 5 bases, and 8 bases stayed unmatched. The CDR3 covers 15 residues. The CDR3 DNA reads TGTGCCTGCGTGGGACAGGGGGCCCTTAACAATGAGCAGTTCTTC. It codes for CACVGQGALNNEQFF.

The chain carries TRBV27 and TRBJ2-1; 9 bases match TRBD1. With V trimmed by 5 bases and J by 9 bases, 8 bases remained unmatched. The length of the CDR3 is 14 residues. Germline V gene sequence: CDR1 MNHEY, CDR2 SMNVEV (reference sequence). The CDR3 DNA reads as TGTGCCAGCAGTGTCACGGGACAGGGCGGTGAGCAGTTCTTC. The encoded protein is CASSVTGQGGEQFF.

This chain joins TRBV7-9 and TRBJ2-1; 16 nucleotides align to TRBD2. Trimming cost V 4 bases and J 10 bases; bases outside gene matches: 7. Germline CDR1 and CDR2: SEHNR and FQNEAQ (reference sequence). The CDR3 has 16 residues. Here the CDR3 reads CASSSLGTSGGVEQFF. For the CDR3, the DNA is TGTGCCAGCAGCTCCCTCGGGACTAGCGGGGGGGTAGAGCAGTTCTTC.

Only one count was recorded for this clone. The CDR3 nucleotides read TGTGCCAGCAGCCCCTCGGGGGGGAATGGCTACACCTTC. It encodes CASSPSGGNGYTF. The chain combines TRBV7-8 with TRBJ1-2; D perhaps matches TRBD1 (5 bases). Between the trimmed V and J ends, which lost 5 bases and 6 bases, there was a span of 13 bases. This CDR3 is 13 amino acids long. Per germline, CDR1 SGHVS and CDR2 FQNEAQ.

The chain has TRBV4-1 and TRBJ2-3; the match to TRBD2 covers 9 bases. The CDR3 covers 16 residues. Unmatched junction bases numbered 5, after V lost 0 bases and J lost 4 bases. The germline V gene has CDR1 MGHRA and CDR2 YSYEKL. CDR3 DNA sequence: TGCGCCAGCAGCCAAGACGCGGGGGGGCGCCCAGATACGCAGTATTTT. The encoded protein is CASSQDAGGRPDTQYF.

The chain carries TRBV18 and TRBJ1-2, with no clear D. This CDR3 spans 15 amino acids. The germline V gene encodes CDR1 KGHSH and CDR2 LQKENI. V lost 0 bases to trimming and J lost 5 bases, with 13 bases between them. CDR3 bases: TGTGCCAGCTCACCACCTGCAGATCCGGGATATGGCTACACCTTC. It encodes CASSPPADPGYGYTF.

This clone was detected only once. V usage is TRBV4-1 and J usage is TRBJ2-5; tentatively, D is TRBD1 (5 bases). Germline V gene sequence: CDR1 MGHRA, CDR2 YSYEKL. This CDR3 spans 13 amino acids. Trimming removed 3 bases from V and 5 bases from J, with 10 bases in between. CDR3 nucleotides: TGCGCCAGCAGCCACAAGGGGCTGGAGACCCAGTACTTC. Amino acid sequence: CASSHKGLETQYF.

The CDR3 sequence: CAWDGTGSYGYTF. The CDR3 bases are TGTGCCTGGGATGGGACAGGGTCCTATGGCTACACCTTC. The rearrangement uses TRBV30 and TRBJ1-2, with 9 bases aligning to TRBD1. The ends lost 5 bases at V and 4 bases at J; junction bases unmatched: 5. Per germline, CDR1 GTSNPN and CDR2 SVGIG (reference sequence). The CDR3 totals 13 residues. The full variable domain, with the rest looked up from reference TRBV30 and TRBJ1-2, is SQTIHQWPATLVQPVGSPLSLECTVEGTSNPNLYWYRQAAGRGLQLLFYSVGIGQISSEVPQNLSASRPQDRQFILSSKKLLLSDSGFYLCAWDGTGSYGYTFGSGTRLTVV.

The chain links TRBV19 to TRBJ1-1; maybe TRBD1 (6 bases). CDR3 length: 15 amino acids. Germline loops: CDR1 LNHDA, CDR2 SQIVND (reference sequence). Trimming took 0 bases from V and 4 from J, leaving 12 bases between them. In DNA, the CDR3 is TGTGCCAGTAGTATAGATCCGCAGGGGAGCACTGAAGCTTTCTTT. Residues: CASSIDPQGSTEAFF.

The chain uses TRBV6-5 and TRBJ1-2; D uncertain. Between the trimmed V and J ends, which lost 0 bases and 4 bases, there was a span of 15 bases. Germline V CDR1 and CDR2: MNHEY, SVGAGI. CDR3 length: 16 residues. CDR3 amino acids: CASSYSTGRVSYGYTF. In DNA, the CDR3 is TGTGCCAGCAGTTACTCGACGGGGAGGGTTAGCTATGGCTACACCTTC.

The chain recombines TRBV28 with TRBJ2-1; D ambiguous. From germline, CDR1 is MDHEN and CDR2 SYDVKM. This CDR3 contains 13 residues. Trimming left V 8 bases short and J 0 bases short, with 8 bases between. The CDR3 loop is CASSSFSYNEQFF. CDR3 DNA sequence: TGTGCCAGCTCTAGTTTCTCCTACAATGAGCAGTTCTTC. Looking up the rest from reference TRBV28 and TRBJ2-1 gives the full variable domain: DVKVTQSSRYLVKRTGEKVFLECVQDMDHENMFWYRQDPGLGLRLIYFSYDVKMKEKGDIPEGYSVSREKKERFSLILESASTNQTSMYLCASSSFSYNEQFFGPGTRLTVL.

V usage is TRBV29-1 and J usage is TRBJ1-2, with D unclear. V was clipped by 5 bases and J by 4 bases, with 8 bases between them. Germline V gene lookup returns CDR1 SQVTM and CDR2 ANQGSEA. The CDR3 contains 11 residues. The CDR3 protein is CSVPQTYGYTF. The CDR3 bases are TGCAGCGTTCCACAGACCTATGGCTACACCTTC.

V and J are TRBV19 and TRBJ1-6; the D is unclear. Germline CDR1 LNHDA, CDR2 SQIVND (reference sequence). The CDR3 is 12 residues long. V was pared by 3 bases and J by 10 bases, with 7 bases between. DNA of the CDR3: TGTGCCAGTAGTATCGGAGGGTCACCCCTCCACTTT. Translation gives CASSIGGSPLHF.

The chain couples TRBV25-1 to TRBJ1-1; D gene uncertain. Germline-derived CDR1 and CDR2 are MGHDK and SYGVNS. Between the trimmed V and J ends, which lost 6 bases and 1 base, there was a span of 9 bases. CDR3 length equals 13 residues. The CDR3 protein is CASSAAANTEAFF. The CDR3 DNA reads TGTGCCAGCAGCGCAGCGGCGAACACTGAAGCTTTCTTT.

The chain uses TRBV30 and TRBJ1-5, with TRBD1 identical over 8 bases. CDR3 length: 15 amino acids. With 1 base clipped from V and 3 bases from J, the junction kept 5 bases outside the gene matches. Germline V gives CDR1 GTSNPN, CDR2 SVGIG (reference sequence). The CDR3 region is CAWSGTGWDNQPQHF. In nucleotides, the CDR3 is TGTGCCTGGAGTGGGACAGGGTGGGACAATCAGCCCCAGCATTTT.

In this sample, this clone turned up once. CDR3: CASSPPAGGRYEQYF. CDR3 sequence (DNA): TGTGCCAGCAGTCCCCCGGCTGGGGGTCGTTACGAGCAGTACTTC. This rearrangement joins TRBV27 to TRBJ2-7; possibly TRBD1 or TRBD2 for D (5 bases each). The CDR3 extends over 15 amino acids. Germline CDR1 reads MNHEY; CDR2 reads SMNVEV (reference sequence). V dropped 5 bases and J dropped 4 bases, with 18 bases sitting between them.

The chain joins TRBV9 to TRBJ2-5, with D possibly called TRBD1 or TRBD2 (5 bases each). Trimming removed 4 bases from V and 5 bases from J, with 18 bases in between. Germline-derived CDR1 and CDR2 are SGDLS and YYNGEE. This CDR3 has 15 residues. The CDR3 protein is CASSLTGTKGETQYF. The DNA for the CDR3 is TGTGCCAGCAGCCTGACCGGGACGAAGGGGGAGACCCAGTACTTC.

The table lists this clone with a count of one. The rearrangement joins TRBV5-4 to TRBJ2-5; 7 positions match TRBD1. In germline, CDR1 is SGHNT, CDR2 YYREEE (reference sequence). V gave up 4 bases and J gave up 2 bases; unmatched junction bases: 8. This CDR3 spans 15 amino acids. CDR3 sequence (DNA): TGTGCCAGCAGCGACAGGGATCGGGGACAAGAGACCCAGTACTTC. This encodes CASSDRDRGQETQYF.